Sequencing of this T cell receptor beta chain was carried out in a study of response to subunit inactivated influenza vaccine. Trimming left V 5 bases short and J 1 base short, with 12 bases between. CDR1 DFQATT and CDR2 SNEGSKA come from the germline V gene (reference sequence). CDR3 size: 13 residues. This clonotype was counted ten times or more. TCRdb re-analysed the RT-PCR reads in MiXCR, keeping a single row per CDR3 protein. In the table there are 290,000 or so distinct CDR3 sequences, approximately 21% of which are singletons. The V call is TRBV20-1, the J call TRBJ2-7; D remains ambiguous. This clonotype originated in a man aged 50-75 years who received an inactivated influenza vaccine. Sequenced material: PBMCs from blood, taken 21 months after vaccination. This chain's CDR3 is CSAALTGSYEQYF. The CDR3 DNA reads TGCAGTGCTGCCTTGACCGGATCCTACGAGCAGTACTTC.